The clone carrying this T cell receptor (beta chain) was detected many times. Its antigen remains unknown. The CDR3 totals 16 residues. Trimming took 2 bases from V and 5 from J; bases not matched to a gene: 8. The germline V gene has CDR1 SGHAT and CDR2 FQNNGV. The source of the sample is a study of early T cells in non-severe SARS-CoV-2 infection. The overall study: The chains were unpaired, and the sequenced material was bulk RNA from unsorted whole blood. Overall study results and limits: Missing private and CD4 specificities, VDJdb matching favored anti-spike CD8 responses.

Unique molecular identifier tags were affixed to discrete cDNA molecules. One entry per CDR3 protein, called by TCRdb with MiXCR from the 5' RACE reads. The table includes 17,000 or so distinct CDR3 sequences, around 6.1% detected once. The sequencing used whole blood, collected at baseline. This rearrangement joins TRBV11-2 to TRBJ2-1, with TRBD2 identical over 8 bases. This clonotype was obtained from an adult who was a healthcare worker with PCR-confirmed SARS-CoV-2 infection or an uninfected control (not recorded which). The DNA for the CDR3 is TGTGCCAGCAGCTTACATGGGACTAGGGAAGACAATGAGCAGTTCTTC. Encoded protein: CASSLHGTREDNEQFF.